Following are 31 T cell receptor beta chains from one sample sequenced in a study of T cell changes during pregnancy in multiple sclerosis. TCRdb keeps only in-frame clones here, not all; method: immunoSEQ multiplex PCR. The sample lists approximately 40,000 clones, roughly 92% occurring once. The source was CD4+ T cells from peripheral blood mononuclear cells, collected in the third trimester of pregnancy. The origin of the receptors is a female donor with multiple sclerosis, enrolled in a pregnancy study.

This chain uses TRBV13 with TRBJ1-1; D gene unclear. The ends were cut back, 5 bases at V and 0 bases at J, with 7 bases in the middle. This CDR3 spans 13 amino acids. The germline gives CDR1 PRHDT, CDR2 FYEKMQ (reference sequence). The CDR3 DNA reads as TGTGCCAGCAGCCATACAGTGAACACTGAAGCTTTCTTT. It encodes CASSHTVNTEAFF.

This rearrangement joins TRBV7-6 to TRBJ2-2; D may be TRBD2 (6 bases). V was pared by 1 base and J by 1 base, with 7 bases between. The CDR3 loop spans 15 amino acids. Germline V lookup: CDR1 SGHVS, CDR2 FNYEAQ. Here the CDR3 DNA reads TGTGCCAGCAGCTTAGGAGCGGGGAACACCGGGGAGCTGTTTTTT. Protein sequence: CASSLGAGNTGELFF.

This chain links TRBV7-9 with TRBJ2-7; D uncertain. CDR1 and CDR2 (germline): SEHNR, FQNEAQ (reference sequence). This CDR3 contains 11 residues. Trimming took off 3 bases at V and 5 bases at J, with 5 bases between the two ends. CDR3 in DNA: TGTGCCAGCAGCTTCGGAGACGAGCAGTACTTC. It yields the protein CASSFGDEQYF.

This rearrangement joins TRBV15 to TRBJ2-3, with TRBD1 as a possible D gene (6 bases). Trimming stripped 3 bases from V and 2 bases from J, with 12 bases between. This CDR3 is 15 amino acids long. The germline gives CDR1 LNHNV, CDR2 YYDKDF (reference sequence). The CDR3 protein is CATSSRQEFTDTQYF. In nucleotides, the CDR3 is TGTGCCACCAGCAGCCGACAGGAATTCACAGATACGCAGTATTTT.

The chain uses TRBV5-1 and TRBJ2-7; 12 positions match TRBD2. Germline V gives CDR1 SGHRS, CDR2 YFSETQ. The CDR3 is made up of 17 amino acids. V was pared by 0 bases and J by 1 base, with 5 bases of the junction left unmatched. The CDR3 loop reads CASSLGLAGVISYEQYF. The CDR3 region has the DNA TGCGCCAGCAGCTTGGGACTAGCGGGAGTGATTTCCTACGAGCAGTACTTC.

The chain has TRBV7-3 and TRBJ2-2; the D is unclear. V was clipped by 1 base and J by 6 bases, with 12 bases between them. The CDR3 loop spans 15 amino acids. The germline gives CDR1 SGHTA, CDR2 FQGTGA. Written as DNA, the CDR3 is TGTGCCAGCAGCTTAAGGGCAGCTAAGGCCGGGGAGCTGTTTTTT. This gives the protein CASSLRAAKAGELFF.

The CDR3 DNA reads as TGTGCCAGCAGCTTGGGGGACAGCGTAAACTATGGCTACACCTTC. Protein sequence: CASSLGDSVNYGYTF. The rearrangement joins TRBV5-6 to TRBJ1-2; 7 nucleotides line up with TRBD1. CDR3 length: 15 amino acids. Germline V gene sequence: CDR1 SGHDT, CDR2 YYEEEE. The V gene end was trimmed by 0 bases and the J gene end by 2 bases; junction bases not matched to a gene: 4.

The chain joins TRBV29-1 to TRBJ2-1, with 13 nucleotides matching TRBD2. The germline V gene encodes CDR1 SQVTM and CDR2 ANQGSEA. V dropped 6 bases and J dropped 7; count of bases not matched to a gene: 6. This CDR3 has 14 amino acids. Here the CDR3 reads CSVRTSGRGNEQFF. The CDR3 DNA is TGCAGCGTCCGTACTAGCGGGAGGGGAAATGAGCAGTTCTTC.

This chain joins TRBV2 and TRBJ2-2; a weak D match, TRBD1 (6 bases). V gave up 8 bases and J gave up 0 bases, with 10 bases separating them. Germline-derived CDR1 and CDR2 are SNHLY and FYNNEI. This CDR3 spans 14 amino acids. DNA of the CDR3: TGTGCCAGCGGTTCAGGGGCGAACACCGGGGAGCTGTTTTTT. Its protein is CASGSGANTGELFF.

CDR3 sequence: CASSEGGTGPGNQPQHF. CDR3 coding DNA: TGTGCCAGCAGTGAAGGGGGAACAGGGCCTGGGAATCAGCCCCAGCATTTT. The chain employs TRBV6-1 and TRBJ1-5, with D maybe TRBD1 (6 bases). Trimming cost V 1 base and J 4 bases, with 17 bases left between them. The CDR3 has 17 amino acids. The V gene's germline CDR1 is MNHNS and CDR2 SASEGT.

The CDR3 region is CASSDRGRGNTGELFF. The DNA for the CDR3 is TGTGCCAGCAGCGACAGGGGGAGGGGGAACACCGGGGAGCTGTTTTTT. The chain employs TRBV2 and TRBJ2-2; 9 bases are shared with TRBD1. The CDR3 runs 16 residues. Losses at the gene ends were 6 bases for V and 1 base for J; bases not matched to a gene: 6. CDR1 and CDR2 from the germline V gene are SNHLY and FYNNEI.

CDR3 coding DNA: TGCGCCAGCAGCCAAGTAGGGACAGTCACAGATACGCAGTATTTT. Residues: CASSQVGTVTDTQYF. This chain connects TRBV4-1 to TRBJ2-3; 7 bases are shared with TRBD1. V was pared by 1 base and J by 2 bases, with 3 bases of the junction left unmatched. This CDR3 region has 15 residues. The germline CDR1 and CDR2 sequences are MGHRA and YSYEKL.

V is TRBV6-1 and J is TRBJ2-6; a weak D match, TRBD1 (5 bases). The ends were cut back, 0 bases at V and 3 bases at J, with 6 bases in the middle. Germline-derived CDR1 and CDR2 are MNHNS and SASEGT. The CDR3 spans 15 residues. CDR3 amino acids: CASSEAQGGANVLTF. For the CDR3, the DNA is TGTGCCAGCAGTGAAGCCCAGGGTGGGGCCAACGTCCTGACTTTC.

CDR3 sequence: CASSQGALAGELGEQFF. The CDR3 DNA is TGCGCCAGCAGCCAAGGAGCGCTAGCGGGAGAATTGGGTGAGCAGTTCTTC. The chain links TRBV4-1 to TRBJ2-1; 10 bases map to TRBD2. From germline, CDR1 is MGHRA and CDR2 YSYEKL. The CDR3 extends over 17 amino acids. With 1 base clipped from V and 9 bases from J, the junction kept 12 bases outside the gene matches.

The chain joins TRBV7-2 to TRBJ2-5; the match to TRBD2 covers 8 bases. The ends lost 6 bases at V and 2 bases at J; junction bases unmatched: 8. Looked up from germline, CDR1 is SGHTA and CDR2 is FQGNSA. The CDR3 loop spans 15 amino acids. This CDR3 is CASSPGGAGQETQYF. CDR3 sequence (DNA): TGTGCCAGCAGTCCGGGGGGGGCAGGTCAAGAGACCCAGTACTTC.

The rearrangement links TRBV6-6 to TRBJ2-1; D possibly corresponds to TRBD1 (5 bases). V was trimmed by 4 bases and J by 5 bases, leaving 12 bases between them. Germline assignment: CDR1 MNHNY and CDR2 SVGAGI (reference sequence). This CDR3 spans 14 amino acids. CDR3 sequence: CASSWAGKNNEQFF. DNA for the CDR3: TGTGCCAGCAGTTGGGCAGGGAAAAACAATGAGCAGTTCTTC.

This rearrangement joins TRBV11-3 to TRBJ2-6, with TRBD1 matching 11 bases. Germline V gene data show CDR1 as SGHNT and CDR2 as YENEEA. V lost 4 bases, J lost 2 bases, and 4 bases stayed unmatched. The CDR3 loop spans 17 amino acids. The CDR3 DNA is TGTGCCAGCAGCTCAGGACAGGGGGCGCCTGGGGCCAACGTCCTGACTTTC. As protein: CASSSGQGAPGANVLTF.

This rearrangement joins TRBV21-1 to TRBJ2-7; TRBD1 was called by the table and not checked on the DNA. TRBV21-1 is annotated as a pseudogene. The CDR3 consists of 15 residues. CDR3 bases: TGTGCCAGCAGCCACAGGGGGACAGGGTTATTTGAGCAGTACTTC. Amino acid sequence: CASSHRGTGLFEQYF.

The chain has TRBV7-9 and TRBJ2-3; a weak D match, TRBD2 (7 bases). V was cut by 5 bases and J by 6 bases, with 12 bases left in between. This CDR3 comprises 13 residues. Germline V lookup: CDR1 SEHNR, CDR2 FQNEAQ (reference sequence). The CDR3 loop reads CASSRTRGDTQYF. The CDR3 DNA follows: TGTGCCAGCAGCCGGACTAGGGGGGATACGCAGTATTTT. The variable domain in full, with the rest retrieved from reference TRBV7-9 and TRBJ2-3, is DTGVSQNPRHKITKRGQNVTFRCDPISEHNRLYWYRQTLGQGPEFLTYFQNEAQLEKSRLLSDRFSAERPKGSFSTLEIQRTEQGDSAMYLCASSRTRGDTQYFGPGTRLTVL.

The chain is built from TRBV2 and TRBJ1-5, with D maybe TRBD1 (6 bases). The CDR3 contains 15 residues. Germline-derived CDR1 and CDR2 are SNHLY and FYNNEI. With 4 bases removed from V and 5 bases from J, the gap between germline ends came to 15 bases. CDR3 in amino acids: CASSGPRGVDQPQHF. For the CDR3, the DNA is TGTGCCAGCAGTGGGCCCAGGGGAGTGGATCAGCCCCAGCATTTT. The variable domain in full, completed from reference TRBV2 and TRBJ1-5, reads EPEVTQTPSHQVTQMGQEVILRCVPISNHLYFYWYRQILGQKVEFLVSFYNNEISEKSEIFDDQFSVERPDGSNFTLKIRSTKLEDSAMYFCASSGPRGVDQPQHFGDGTRLSIL.

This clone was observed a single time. The CDR3 sequence is CASSIVRSGRRTDEQFF. CDR3 nucleotides: TGTGCCAGTAGTATAGTTAGGAGCGGGAGAAGAACCGATGAGCAGTTCTTC. The chain couples TRBV19 to TRBJ2-1, with 8 bases that match TRBD2. J was trimmed by 8 bases and V by 1 base; bases with no gene match: 13. Germline CDR1 reads LNHDA; CDR2 reads SQIVND (reference sequence). The CDR3 runs to 17 residues. Filled out from reference TRBV19 and TRBJ2-1, the complete variable domain reads DGGITQSPKYLFRKEGQNVTLSCEQNLNHDAMYWYRQDPGQGLRLIYYSQIVNDFQKGDIAEGYSVSREKKESFPLTVTSAQKNPTAFYLCASSIVRSGRRTDEQFFGPGTRLTVL.

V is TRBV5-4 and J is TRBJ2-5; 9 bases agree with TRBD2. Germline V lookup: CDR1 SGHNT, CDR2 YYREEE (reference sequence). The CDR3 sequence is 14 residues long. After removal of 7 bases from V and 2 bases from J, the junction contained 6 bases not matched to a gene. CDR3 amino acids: CASSVAGVQETQYF. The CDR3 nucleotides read TGTGCCAGCTCAGTAGCGGGGGTACAAGAGACCCAGTACTTC.

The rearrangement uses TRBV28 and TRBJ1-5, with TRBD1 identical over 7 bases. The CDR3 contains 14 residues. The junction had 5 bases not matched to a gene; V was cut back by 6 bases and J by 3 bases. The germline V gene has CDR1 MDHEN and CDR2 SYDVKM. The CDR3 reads CASSMGQLNQPQHF. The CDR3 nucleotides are TGTGCCAGCAGCATGGGACAGCTCAATCAGCCCCAGCATTTT.

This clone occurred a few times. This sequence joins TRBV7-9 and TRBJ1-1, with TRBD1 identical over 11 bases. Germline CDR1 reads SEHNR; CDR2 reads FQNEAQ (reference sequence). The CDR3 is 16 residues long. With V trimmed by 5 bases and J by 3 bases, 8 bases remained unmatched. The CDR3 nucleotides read TGTGCCAGCAGCCCGGACAGGGGGCTGCAATACACTGAAGCTTTCTTT. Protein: CASSPDRGLQYTEAFF.

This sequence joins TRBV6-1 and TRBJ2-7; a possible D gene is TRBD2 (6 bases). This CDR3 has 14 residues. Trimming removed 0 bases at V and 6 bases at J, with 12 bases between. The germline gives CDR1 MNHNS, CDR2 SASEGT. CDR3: CASSEAGGFAEQYF. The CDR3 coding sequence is TGTGCCAGCAGTGAAGCGGGAGGATTCGCCGAGCAGTACTTC.

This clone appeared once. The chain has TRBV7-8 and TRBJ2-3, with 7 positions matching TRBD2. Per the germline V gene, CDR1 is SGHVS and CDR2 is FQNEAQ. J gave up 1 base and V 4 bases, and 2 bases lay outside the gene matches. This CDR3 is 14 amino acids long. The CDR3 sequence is CASSSAGRTDTQYF. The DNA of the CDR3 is TGTGCCAGCAGCTCAGCGGGGCGCACAGATACGCAGTATTTT.

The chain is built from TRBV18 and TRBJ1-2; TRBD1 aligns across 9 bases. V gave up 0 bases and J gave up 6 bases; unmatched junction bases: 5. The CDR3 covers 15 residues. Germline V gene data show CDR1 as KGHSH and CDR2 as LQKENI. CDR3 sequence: CASSPPTGGMNGYTF. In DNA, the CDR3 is TGTGCCAGCTCACCACCGACAGGGGGGATGAATGGCTACACCTTC.

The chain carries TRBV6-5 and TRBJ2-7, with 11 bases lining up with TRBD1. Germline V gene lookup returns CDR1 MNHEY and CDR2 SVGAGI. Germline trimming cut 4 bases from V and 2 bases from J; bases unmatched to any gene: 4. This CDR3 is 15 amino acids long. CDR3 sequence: CASSSWTGGTYEQYF. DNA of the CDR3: TGTGCCAGCAGTTCGTGGACAGGGGGCACCTACGAGCAGTACTTC.

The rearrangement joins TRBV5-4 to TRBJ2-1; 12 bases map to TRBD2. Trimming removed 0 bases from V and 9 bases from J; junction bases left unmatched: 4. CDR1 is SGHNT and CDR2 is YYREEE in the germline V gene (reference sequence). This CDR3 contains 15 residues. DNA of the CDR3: TGTGCCAGCAGCTTGGGACTAGCGGGAGTCGGTGAGCAGTTCTTC. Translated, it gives CASSLGLAGVGEQFF.

Here the CDR3 reads CASSIVGGRAYEQYF. In nucleotides, the CDR3 is TGTGCCAGTAGTATAGTCGGCGGGAGGGCTTACGAGCAGTACTTC. The J gene is TRBJ2-7, the V gene TRBV19, with TRBD2 matching over 9 bases. This CDR3 region has 15 residues. The V segment lost 1 base and the J segment 4 bases; nucleotides outside the gene matches: 5. Germline lookup yields CDR1 LNHDA and CDR2 SQIVND (reference sequence).

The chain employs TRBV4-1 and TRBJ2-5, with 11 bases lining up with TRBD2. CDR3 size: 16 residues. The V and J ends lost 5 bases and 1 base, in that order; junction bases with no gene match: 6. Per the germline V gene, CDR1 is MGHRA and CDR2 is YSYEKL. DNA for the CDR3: TGCGCCAGCAGCGGGACTAGCGGAGGACCCCAAGAGACCCAGTACTTC. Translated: CASSGTSGGPQETQYF.